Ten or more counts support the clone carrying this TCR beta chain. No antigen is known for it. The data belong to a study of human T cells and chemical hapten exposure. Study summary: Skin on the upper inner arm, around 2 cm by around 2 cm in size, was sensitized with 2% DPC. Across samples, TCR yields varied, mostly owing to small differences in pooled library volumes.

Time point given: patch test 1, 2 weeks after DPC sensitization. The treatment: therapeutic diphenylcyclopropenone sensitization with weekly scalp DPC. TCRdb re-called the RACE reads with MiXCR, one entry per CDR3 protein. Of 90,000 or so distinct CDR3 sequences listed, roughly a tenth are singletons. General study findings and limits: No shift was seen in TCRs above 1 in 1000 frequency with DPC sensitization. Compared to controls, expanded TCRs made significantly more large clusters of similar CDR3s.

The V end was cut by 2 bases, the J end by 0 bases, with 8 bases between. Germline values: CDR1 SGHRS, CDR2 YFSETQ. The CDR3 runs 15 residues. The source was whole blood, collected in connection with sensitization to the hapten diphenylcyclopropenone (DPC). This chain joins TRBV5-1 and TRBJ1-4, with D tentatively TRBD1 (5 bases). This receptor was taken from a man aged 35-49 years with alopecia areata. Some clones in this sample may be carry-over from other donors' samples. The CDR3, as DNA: TGCGCCAGCAGCTTCCAGGGCGCAACTAATGAAAAACTGTTTTTT. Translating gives CASSFQGATNEKLFF.